The present T cell receptor beta chain was sequenced within a study of cytomegalovirus exposure and HLA in healthy donors. Primers included in the PCR were 60 Vbeta and 13 Jbeta primers. Sequencing was performed with immunoSEQ multiplex PCR; in TCRdb, only in-frame clones are kept and a portion is missing. The profile shows more than 85,000 clones, about 69% of them singletons. The sample was PBMCs. This sequence originates from a human donor in good health.

The CDR3 sequence: CASSQGTASTDTQYF. The CDR3 DNA is TGTGCCAGCAGCCAAGGGACAGCTAGCACAGATACGCAGTATTTT. The genes are TRBV14 and TRBJ2-3, with D perhaps matching TRBD1 (6 bases). CDR1 SGHDN and CDR2 FVKESK come from the germline V gene. The CDR3 sequence is 15 residues long. V was clipped by 1 base and J by 0 bases, with 8 bases between them.